Shown below are 15 T cell receptor beta chains from a single sample sequenced in a study of shared clonotypes between healthy human individuals. Produced via immunoSEQ multiplex PCR; TCRdb's table is partial and in-frame only. The repertoire holds more than 850,000 clones, around 78% seen once, with roughly 0.56% in the top ten. Sequencing was performed on memory CD4+ T cells from PBMCs. Subset denoted: CD45RA-negative fraction. These receptors were collected from a man aged 18 to 35 in good health. Some clones in this sample may be carry-over from other donors' samples.

This clone turned up a few times. This rearrangement joins TRBV11-3 to TRBJ2-2, with 7 positions matching TRBD2. The germline CDR1 and CDR2 sequences are SGHNT and YENEEA. The CDR3 totals 15 residues. Trimming cost V 5 bases and J 3 bases; bases outside gene matches: 6. Written as DNA, the CDR3 is TGTGCCAGCAGCGCCGGCCGGGGGGACACCGGGGAGCTGTTTTTT. Its translation is CASSAGRGDTGELFF.

The CDR3, as DNA: TGTGCCAGCAGGAGCGGGAGGGCCGGGTACGAGCAGTACTTC. It encodes CASRSGRAGYEQYF. The chain links TRBV6-6 to TRBJ2-7, with 10 bases fitting TRBD2. The J segment lost 4 bases and the V segment lost 6 bases, leaving 6 bases of the junction unmatched. This CDR3 is 14 amino acids long. In germline, CDR1 is MNHNY, CDR2 SVGAGI (reference sequence).

The V gene is TRBV29-1, the J gene TRBJ2-7, with D uncertain. CDR1 and CDR2 (germline): SQVTM, ANQGSEA. The germline V and J ends were trimmed by 4 bases and 4 bases, with 8 bases remaining between them. CDR3 length: 11 residues. CDR3 nucleotides: TGCAGCGTTGTTAAGCTATACGAGCAGTACTTC. As protein: CSVVKLYEQYF.

The chain combines TRBV7-2 with TRBJ2-3; D uncertain. The germline CDR1 and CDR2 sequences are SGHTA and FQGNSA. V shed 5 bases and J shed 2 bases, with 11 bases lying between them. There are 14 residues in the CDR3. The CDR3, as DNA: TGTGCCAGCAGCCCCGTGAGAAACACAGATACGCAGTATTTT. Encoded protein: CASSPVRNTDTQYF.

A note on this clone: The sample carries other DNA sequences with the same CDR3. V is TRBV15 and J is TRBJ2-7; 9 bases are shared with TRBD1. The CDR3 is 14 amino acids. V trimming: 3 bases; J trimming: 5 bases; junction bases outside the gene matches: 5. Germline lookup yields CDR1 LNHNV and CDR2 YYDKDF (reference sequence). CDR3 nucleotide sequence: TGTGCCACCAGCAGCCGGGACAGGGCCAACGAGCAGTACTTC. It is translated as CATSSRDRANEQYF.

The gene calls are TRBV7-9 and TRBJ1-2; the match to TRBD1 covers 7 bases. The trim removed 3 bases at V and 1 base at J, leaving 5 bases unmatched. Germline CDR1 is SEHNR and CDR2 is FQNEAQ (reference sequence). This CDR3 region has 15 residues. The CDR3 DNA reads as TGTGCCAGCAGCTTGCAGGGGGGACTTAACTATGGCTACACCTTC. Residues: CASSLQGGLNYGYTF. Looking up the rest from reference TRBV7-9 and TRBJ1-2 gives the full variable domain: DTGVSQNPRHKITKRGQNVTFRCDPISEHNRLYWYRQTLGQGPEFLTYFQNEAQLEKSRLLSDRFSAERPKGSFSTLEIQRTEQGDSAMYLCASSLQGGLNYGYTFGSGTRLTVV.

This clone has a single count. Other DNA sequences from this sample encode an identical CDR3 as well. The chain carries TRBV5-1 and TRBJ2-1; D not resolved. The V gene's germline CDR1 is SGHRS and CDR2 YFSETQ. This CDR3 contains 14 residues. With 4 bases removed from V and 0 bases from J, the gap between germline ends came to 8 bases. CDR3 nucleotides: TGCGCCAGCAGCCTATTCTCCTCCTACAATGAGCAGTTCTTC. Its protein product is CASSLFSSYNEQFF.

Only a few counts were recorded for this clone. The chain joins TRBV5-1 to TRBJ2-2; 8 nucleotides align to TRBD2. V gave up 2 bases and J gave up 5 bases; unmatched junction bases: 20. Per the germline V gene, CDR1 is SGHRS and CDR2 is YFSETQ. CDR3 length: 20 amino acids. The CDR3 nucleotides are TGCGCCAGCAGCTTCCGCAGCCGCGGTCTAGCGGGCGTGCAGACCGGGGAGCTGTTTTTT. It yields the protein CASSFRSRGLAGVQTGELFF.

The chain combines TRBV6-6 with TRBJ1-1; perhaps TRBD1 as D (6 bases). This CDR3 has 13 residues. Germline V gene data show CDR1 as MNHNY and CDR2 as SVGAGI (reference sequence). V dropped 8 bases and J dropped 3 bases, with 13 bases sitting between them. Written as DNA, the CDR3 is TGTGCCAGCCTAAGGACAGCAGACACTGAAGCTTTCTTT. Translated, it gives CASLRTADTEAFF.

This clone was seen more than once but under ten times. The chain has TRBV15 and TRBJ1-4, with unresolved D. Germline V CDR1 and CDR2: LNHNV, YYDKDF (reference sequence). The CDR3 sequence is 15 residues long. Deletions cut 2 bases from V and 0 bases from J, with 7 bases between. The CDR3 region has the DNA TGTGCCACCAGCAGACGCCGACCAACTAATGAAAAACTGTTTTTT. Translation: CATSRRRPTNEKLFF.

This chain connects TRBV18 to TRBJ2-6; D may be TRBD2 (6 bases). CDR3 size: 17 residues. Germline CDR1 KGHSH, CDR2 LQKENI. Trimming took off 1 base at V and 1 base at J, with 11 bases between the two ends. The CDR3 sequence: CASSPRDGRSGANVLTF. Written as DNA, the CDR3 is TGTGCCAGCTCACCACGGGACGGGAGATCTGGGGCCAACGTCCTGACTTTC.

Only a few counts were recorded for this clone. V usage is TRBV7-2 and J usage is TRBJ2-5; D is perhaps TRBD2 (5 bases). V lost 3 bases and J 4 bases, leaving 12 bases between the germline ends. This CDR3 is built from 14 residues. Germline-derived CDR1 and CDR2 are SGHTA and FQGNSA. CDR3 sequence reads: CASSFQPRGETQYF. In DNA, the CDR3 is TGTGCCAGCAGCTTCCAACCACGGGGAGAGACCCAGTACTTC.

There are a few counts of this clone. This rearrangement joins TRBV5-1 to TRBJ2-1, with a weak D call TRBD2 (6 bases). The CDR3 has 15 amino acids. Germline loops: CDR1 SGHRS, CDR2 YFSETQ. The V end lost 2 bases, the J end lost 0 bases, and 9 bases lay between the germline ends. CDR3 in DNA: TGCGCCAGCAGCTTATTAGCGGTCTCCTACAATGAGCAGTTCTTC. It encodes CASSLLAVSYNEQFF.

This clone appeared a single time. This rearrangement joins TRBV5-1 to TRBJ2-1, with D hard to call. The V end lost 4 bases, the J end lost 0 bases, and 5 bases lay between the germline ends. This CDR3 spans 13 amino acids. Germline CDR1 reads SGHRS; CDR2 reads YFSETQ. CDR3 DNA sequence: TGCGCCAGCAGCATGGGCTCCTACAATGAGCAGTTCTTC. Translating gives CASSMGSYNEQFF. The whole variable domain, filled in from reference TRBV5-1 and TRBJ2-1, reads KAGVTQTPRYLIKTRGQQVTLSCSPISGHRSVSWYQQTPGQGLQFLFEYFSETQRNKGNFPGRFSGRQFSNSRSEMNVSTLELGDSALYLCASSMGSYNEQFFGPGTRLTVL.

The rearrangement uses TRBV6-4 and TRBJ1-5; TRBD1 agrees at 8 bases. CDR3 length: 14 amino acids. Germline lookup yields CDR1 MRHNA and CDR2 SNTAGT. J lost 5 bases, V lost 9 bases, and 9 bases had no gene match. The CDR3 sequence is CASCRGQGDQPQHF. DNA of the CDR3: TGTGCCAGTTGCAGAGGACAGGGAGATCAGCCCCAGCATTTT.